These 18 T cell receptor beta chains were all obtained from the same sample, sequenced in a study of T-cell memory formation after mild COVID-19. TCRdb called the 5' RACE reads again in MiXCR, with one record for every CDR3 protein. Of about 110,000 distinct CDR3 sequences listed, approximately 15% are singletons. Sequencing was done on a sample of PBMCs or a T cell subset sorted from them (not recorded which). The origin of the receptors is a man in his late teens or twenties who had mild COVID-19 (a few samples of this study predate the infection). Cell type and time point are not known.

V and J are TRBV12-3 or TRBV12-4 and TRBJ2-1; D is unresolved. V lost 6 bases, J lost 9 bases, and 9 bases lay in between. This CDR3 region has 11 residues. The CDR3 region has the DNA TGTGCCAGCAGCCGCATAAGTGAGCAGTTCTTC. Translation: CASSRISEQFF.

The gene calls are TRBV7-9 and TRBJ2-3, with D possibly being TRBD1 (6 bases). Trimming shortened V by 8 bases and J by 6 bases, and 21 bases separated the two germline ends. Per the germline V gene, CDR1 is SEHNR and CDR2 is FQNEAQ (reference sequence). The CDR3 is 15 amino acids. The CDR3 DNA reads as TGTGCCAGCGGTAAGACCGACAAGGGGGTGGATACGCAGTATTTT. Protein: CASGKTDKGVDTQYF.

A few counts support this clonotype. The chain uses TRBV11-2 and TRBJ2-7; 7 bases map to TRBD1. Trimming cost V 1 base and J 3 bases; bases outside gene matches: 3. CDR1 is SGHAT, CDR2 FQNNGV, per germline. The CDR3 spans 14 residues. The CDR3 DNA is TGTGCCAGCAGCTTAGGTCCAGGGGGCTACGAGCAGTACGTC. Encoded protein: CASSLGPGGYEQYV.

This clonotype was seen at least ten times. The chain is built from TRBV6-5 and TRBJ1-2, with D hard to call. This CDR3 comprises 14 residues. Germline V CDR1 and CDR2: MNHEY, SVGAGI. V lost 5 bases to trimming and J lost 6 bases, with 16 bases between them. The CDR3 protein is CASSPTGRLHGYTF. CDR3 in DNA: TGTGCCAGCAGTCCGACCGGGAGGCTCCATGGCTACACCTTC.

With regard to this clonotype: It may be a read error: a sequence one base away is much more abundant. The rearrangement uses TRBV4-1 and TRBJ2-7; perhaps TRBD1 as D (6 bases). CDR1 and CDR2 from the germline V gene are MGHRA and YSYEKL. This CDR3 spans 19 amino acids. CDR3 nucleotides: TGCGCCAGCAGCCAAGGAGGGGTGTGGGCAGGGGCCGCTTCCTACGAGCAGTCCTTC. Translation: CASSQGGVWAGAASYEQSF.

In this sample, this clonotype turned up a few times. DNA for the CDR3: TGTGCCAGCAGCCCCGGGACTATTGGCACAGATACGCAGTATTTT. This sequence encodes CASSPGTIGTDTQYF. The J gene is TRBJ2-3, the V gene TRBV7-3; the match to TRBD2 covers 7 bases. V dropped 5 bases and J dropped 1; count of bases not matched to a gene: 6. The CDR3 covers 15 residues. The germline gives CDR1 SGHTA, CDR2 FQGTGA.

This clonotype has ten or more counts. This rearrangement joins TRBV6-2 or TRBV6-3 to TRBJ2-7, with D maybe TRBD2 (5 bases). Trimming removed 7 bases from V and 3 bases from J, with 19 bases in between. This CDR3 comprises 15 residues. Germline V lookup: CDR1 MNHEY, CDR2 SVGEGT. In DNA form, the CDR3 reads TGTGCCAGCACTTCCGGAGGACTTGGTTACTACGAGCAGTACTTC. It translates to CASTSGGLGYYEQYF.

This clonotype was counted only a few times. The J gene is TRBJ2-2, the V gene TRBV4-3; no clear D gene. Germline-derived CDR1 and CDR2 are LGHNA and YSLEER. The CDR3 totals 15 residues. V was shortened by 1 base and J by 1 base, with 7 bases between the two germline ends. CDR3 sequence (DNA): TGCGCCAGCAGCCAAGCGGTGCTGAACACCGGGGAGCTGTTTTTT. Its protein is CASSQAVLNTGELFF.

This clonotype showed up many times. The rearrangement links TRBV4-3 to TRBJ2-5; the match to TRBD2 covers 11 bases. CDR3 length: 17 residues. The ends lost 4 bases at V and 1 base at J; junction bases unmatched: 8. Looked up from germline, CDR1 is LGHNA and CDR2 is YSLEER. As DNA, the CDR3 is TGCGCCAGCAGCCCCTGGGGGCTAGCGGGGGGCCAAGAGACCCAGTACTTC. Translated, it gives CASSPWGLAGGQETQYF.

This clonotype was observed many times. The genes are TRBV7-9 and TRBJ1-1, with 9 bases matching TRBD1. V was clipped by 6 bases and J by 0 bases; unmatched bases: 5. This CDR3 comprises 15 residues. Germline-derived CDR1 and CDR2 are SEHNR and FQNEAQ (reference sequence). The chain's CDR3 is CASRRQGEMNTEAFF. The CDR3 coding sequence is TGTGCCAGCAGAAGACAGGGGGAAATGAACACTGAAGCTTTCTTT. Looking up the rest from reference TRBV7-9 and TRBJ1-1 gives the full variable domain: DTGVSQNPRHKITKRGQNVTFRCDPISEHNRLYWYRQTLGQGPEFLTYFQNEAQLEKSRLLSDRFSAERPKGSFSTLEIQRTEQGDSAMYLCASRRQGEMNTEAFFGQGTRLTVV.

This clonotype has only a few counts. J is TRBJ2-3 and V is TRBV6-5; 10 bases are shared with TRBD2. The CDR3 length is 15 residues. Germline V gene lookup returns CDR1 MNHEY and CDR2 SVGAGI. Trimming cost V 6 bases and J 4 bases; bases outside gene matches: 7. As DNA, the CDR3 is TGTGCCAGCAGCCAAGCGGGGGGGCAGTCAGATACGCAGTATTTT. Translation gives CASSQAGGQSDTQYF.

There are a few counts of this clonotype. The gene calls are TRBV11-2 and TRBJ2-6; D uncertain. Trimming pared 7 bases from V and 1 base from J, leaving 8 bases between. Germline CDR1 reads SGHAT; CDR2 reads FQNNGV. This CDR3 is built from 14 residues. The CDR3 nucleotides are TGTGCCAGCACCCCCGGGTCTGGGGCCAACGTCCTGACTTTC. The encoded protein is CASTPGSGANVLTF.

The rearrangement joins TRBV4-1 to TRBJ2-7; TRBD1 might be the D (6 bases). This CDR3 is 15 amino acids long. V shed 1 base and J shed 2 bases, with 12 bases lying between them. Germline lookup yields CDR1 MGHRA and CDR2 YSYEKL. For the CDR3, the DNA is TGCGCCAGCAGCCAAGCTGGCAGGGGCGCCTACGAGCAGTACTTC. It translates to CASSQAGRGAYEQYF.

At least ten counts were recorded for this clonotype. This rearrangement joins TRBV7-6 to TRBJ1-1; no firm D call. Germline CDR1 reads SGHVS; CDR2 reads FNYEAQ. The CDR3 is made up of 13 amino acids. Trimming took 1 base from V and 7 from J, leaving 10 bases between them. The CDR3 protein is CASSLGWELEAFF. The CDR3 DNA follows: TGTGCCAGCAGCTTAGGTTGGGAACTTGAAGCTTTCTTT.

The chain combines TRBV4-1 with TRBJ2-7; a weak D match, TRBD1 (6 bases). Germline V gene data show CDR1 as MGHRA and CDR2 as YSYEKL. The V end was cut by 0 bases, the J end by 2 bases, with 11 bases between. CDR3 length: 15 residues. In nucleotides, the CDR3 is TGCGCCAGCAGCCAAGAAGGGGGATCGCCCTACGAGCAGTACTTC. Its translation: CASSQEGGSPYEQYF.

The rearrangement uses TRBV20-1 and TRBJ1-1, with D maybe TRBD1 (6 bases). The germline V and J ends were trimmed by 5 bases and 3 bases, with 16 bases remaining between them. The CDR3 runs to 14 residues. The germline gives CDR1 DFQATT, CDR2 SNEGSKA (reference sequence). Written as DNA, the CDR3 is TGCAGTGCTGGGGGCGGGTCCTCCGACACTGAAGCTTTCTTT. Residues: CSAGGGSSDTEAFF.

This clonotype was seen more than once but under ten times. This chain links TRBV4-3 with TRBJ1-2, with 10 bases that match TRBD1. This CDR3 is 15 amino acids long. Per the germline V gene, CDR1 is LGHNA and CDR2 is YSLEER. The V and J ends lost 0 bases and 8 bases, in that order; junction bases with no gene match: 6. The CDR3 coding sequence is TGCGCCAGCAGCCAAGATACGGGACAGGGGAGAGGCTACACCTTC. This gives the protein CASSQDTGQGRGYTF.

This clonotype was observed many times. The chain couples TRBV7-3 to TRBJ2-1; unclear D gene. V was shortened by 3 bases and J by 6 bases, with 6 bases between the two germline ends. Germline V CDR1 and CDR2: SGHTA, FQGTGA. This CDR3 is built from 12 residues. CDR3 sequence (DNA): TGTGCCAGCAGCTTTCTTTTCAATGAGCAGTTCTTC. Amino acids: CASSFLFNEQFF.